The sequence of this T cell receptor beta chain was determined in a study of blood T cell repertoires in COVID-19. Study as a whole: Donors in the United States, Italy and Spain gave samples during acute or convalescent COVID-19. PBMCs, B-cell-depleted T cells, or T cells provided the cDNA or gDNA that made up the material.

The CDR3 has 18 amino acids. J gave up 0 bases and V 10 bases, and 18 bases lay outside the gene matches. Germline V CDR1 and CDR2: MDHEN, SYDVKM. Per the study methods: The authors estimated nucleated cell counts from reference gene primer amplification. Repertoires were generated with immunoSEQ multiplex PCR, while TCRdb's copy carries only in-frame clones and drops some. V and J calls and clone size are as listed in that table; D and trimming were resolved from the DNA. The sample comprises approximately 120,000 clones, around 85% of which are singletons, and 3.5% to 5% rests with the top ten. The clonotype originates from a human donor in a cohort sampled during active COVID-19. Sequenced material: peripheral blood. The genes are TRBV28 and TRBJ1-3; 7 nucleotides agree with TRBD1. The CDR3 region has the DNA TGTGCCACCCACCTCCCCTGGACAGGTCCCCACTCTGGAAACACCATATATTTT. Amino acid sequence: CATHLPWTGPHSGNTIYF.